This T cell receptor (beta chain) stems from a study of T cells in Graves' hyperthyroidism and ophthalmopathy. Study information: Blood from the periphery was taken at initial diagnosis, before any treatment.

This clonotype was seen many times. The CDR3 consists of 14 residues. The V end lost 0 bases, the J end lost 2 bases, and 7 bases lay between the germline ends. Germline V gene sequence: CDR1 ENHRY, CDR2 SYGVKD. The TCR beta CDR3 regions underwent amplification using RNA transcripts as the source. TCR CDR3 underwent first-round RT-PCR with the HTBI primer set. Using its own MiXCR run on the multiplex PCR reads, TCRdb lists one record per CDR3 protein. The table lists some 500,000 distinct CDR3 sequences, approximately 24% of them singletons. The specimen was blood. This sequence originates from a woman aged 25 to 45 with Graves' ophthalmopathy. The V and J genes are TRBV10-3 and TRBJ2-5, with unresolved D. In nucleotides, the CDR3 is TGTGCCATCAGTGAGTCTGTCCAGCAAGAGACCCAGTACTTC. This encodes CAISESVQQETQYF.